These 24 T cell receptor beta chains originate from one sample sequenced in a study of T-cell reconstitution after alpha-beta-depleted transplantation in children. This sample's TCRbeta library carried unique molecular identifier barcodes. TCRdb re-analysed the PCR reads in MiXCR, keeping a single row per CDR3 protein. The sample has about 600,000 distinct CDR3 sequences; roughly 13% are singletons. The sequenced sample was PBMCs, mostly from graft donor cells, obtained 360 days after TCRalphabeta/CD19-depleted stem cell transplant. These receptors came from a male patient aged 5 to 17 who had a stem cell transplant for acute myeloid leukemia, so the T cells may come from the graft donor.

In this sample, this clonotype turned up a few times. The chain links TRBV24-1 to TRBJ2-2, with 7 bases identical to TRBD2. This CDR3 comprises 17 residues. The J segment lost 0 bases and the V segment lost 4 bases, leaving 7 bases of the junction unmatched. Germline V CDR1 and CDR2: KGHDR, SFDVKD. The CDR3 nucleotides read TGTGCCACCAGTGAAGCAGCTAGCGGAGCGAACACCGGGGAGCTGTTTTTT. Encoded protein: CATSEAASGANTGELFF.

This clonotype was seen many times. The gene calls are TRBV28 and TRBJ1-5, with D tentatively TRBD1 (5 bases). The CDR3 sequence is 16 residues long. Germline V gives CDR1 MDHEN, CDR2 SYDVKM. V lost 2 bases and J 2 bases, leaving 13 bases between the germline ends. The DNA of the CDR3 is TGTGCCAGCAGTTTACAGGGTGTTTCGGGCAATCAGCCCCAGCATTTT. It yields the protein CASSLQGVSGNQPQHF.

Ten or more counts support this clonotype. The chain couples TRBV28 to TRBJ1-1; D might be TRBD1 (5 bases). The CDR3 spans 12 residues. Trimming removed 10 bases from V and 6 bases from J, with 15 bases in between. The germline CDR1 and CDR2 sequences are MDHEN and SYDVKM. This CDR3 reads CAITGAGAEAFF. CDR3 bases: TGTGCCATCACAGGCGCTGGGGCTGAAGCTTTCTTT.

The CDR3 spells CASGGRGTDTQYF. In nucleotides, the CDR3 is TGTGCCAGCGGGGGCAGAGGCACAGATACGCAGTATTTT. The genes are TRBV6-6 and TRBJ2-3, with a tentative D call TRBD1 (6 bases). The ends were cut back, 8 bases at V and 1 base at J, with 10 bases in the middle. Per germline, CDR1 MNHNY and CDR2 SVGAGI (reference sequence). The CDR3 length is 13 residues.

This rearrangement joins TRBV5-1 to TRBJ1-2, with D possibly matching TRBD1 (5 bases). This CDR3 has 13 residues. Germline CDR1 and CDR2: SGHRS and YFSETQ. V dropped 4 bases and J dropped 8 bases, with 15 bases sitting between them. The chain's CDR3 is CASSRTRESGYTF. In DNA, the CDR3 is TGCGCCAGCAGCCGGACCAGGGAATCCGGCTACACCTTC. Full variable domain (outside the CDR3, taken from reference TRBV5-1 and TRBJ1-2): KAGVTQTPRYLIKTRGQQVTLSCSPISGHRSVSWYQQTPGQGLQFLFEYFSETQRNKGNFPGRFSGRQFSNSRSEMNVSTLELGDSALYLCASSRTRESGYTFGSGTRLTVV.

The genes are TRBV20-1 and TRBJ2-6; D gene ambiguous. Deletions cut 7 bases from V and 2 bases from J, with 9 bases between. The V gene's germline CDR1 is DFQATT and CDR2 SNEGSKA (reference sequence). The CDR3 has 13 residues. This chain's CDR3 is CSVLPPGANVLTF. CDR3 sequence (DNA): TGCAGTGTACTCCCTCCTGGGGCCAACGTCCTGACTTTC.

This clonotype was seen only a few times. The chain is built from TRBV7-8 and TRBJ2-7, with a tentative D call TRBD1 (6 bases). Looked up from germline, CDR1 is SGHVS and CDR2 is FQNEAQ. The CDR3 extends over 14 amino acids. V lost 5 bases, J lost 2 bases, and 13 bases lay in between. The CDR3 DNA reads TGTGCCAGCAGCCCGGACAGCTCGACCTACGAGCAGTACTTC. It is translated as CASSPDSSTYEQYF.

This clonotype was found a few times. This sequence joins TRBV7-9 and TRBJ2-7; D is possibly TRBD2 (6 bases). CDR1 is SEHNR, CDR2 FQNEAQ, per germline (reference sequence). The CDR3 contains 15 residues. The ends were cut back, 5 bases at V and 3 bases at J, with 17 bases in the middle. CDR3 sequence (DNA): TGTGCCAGCAGCCATTTGATCGGGAGTCTCTACGAGCAGTACTTC. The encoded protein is CASSHLIGSLYEQYF. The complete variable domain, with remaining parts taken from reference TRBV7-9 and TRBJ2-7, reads DTGVSQNPRHKITKRGQNVTFRCDPISEHNRLYWYRQTLGQGPEFLTYFQNEAQLEKSRLLSDRFSAERPKGSFSTLEIQRTEQGDSAMYLCASSHLIGSLYEQYFGPGTRLTVT.

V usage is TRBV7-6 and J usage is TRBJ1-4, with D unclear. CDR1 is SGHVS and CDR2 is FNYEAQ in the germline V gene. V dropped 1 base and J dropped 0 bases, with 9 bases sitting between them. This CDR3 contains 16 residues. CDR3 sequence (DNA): TGTGCCAGCAGCTTAGTGCCTGATCCAACTAATGAAAAACTGTTTTTT. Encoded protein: CASSLVPDPTNEKLFF. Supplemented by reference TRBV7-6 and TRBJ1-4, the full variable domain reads GAGVSQSPRYKVTKRGQDVALRCDPISGHVSLYWYRQALGQGPEFLTYFNYEAQQDKSGLPNDRFSAERPEGSISTLTIQRTEQRDSAMYRCASSLVPDPTNEKLFFGSGTQLSVL.

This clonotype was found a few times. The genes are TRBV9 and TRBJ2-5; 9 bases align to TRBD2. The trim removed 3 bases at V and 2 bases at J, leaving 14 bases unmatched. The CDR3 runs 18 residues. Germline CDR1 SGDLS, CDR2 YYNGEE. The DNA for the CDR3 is TGTGCCAGCAGCGCCAGGGGTCGAGCGGGGGGACCTCAAGAGACCCAGTACTTC. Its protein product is CASSARGRAGGPQETQYF. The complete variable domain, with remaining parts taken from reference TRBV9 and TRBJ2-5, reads DSGVTQTPKHLITATGQRVTLRCSPRSGDLSVYWYQQSLDQGLQFLIQYYNGEERAKGNILERFSAQQFPDLHSELNLSSLELGDSALYFCASSARGRAGGPQETQYFGPGTRLLVL.

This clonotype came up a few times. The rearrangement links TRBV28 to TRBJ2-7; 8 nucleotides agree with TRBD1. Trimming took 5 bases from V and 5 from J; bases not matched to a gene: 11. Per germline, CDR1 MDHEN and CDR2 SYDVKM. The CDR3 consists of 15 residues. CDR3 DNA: TGTGCCAGCAGTGATGTCGGACAGGGTAGTCACGAGCAGTACTTC. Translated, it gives CASSDVGQGSHEQYF.

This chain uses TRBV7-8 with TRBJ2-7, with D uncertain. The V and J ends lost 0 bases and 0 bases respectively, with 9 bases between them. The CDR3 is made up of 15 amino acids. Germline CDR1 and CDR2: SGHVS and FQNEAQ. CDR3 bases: TGTGCCAGCAGCTTAGCGCTGTACAGCTCCTACGAGCAGTACTTC. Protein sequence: CASSLALYSSYEQYF.

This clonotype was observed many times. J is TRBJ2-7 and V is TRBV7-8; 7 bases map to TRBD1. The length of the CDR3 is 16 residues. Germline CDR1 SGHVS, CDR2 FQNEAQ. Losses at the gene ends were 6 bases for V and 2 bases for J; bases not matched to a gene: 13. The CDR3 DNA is TGTGCCAGCAGTTACACAGCGACAGGGTCGGCCTACGAGCAGTACTTC. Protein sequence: CASSYTATGSAYEQYF.

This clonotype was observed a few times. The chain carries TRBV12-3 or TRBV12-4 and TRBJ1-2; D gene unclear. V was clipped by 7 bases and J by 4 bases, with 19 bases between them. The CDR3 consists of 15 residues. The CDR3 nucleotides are TGTGCCAGCACCCTTTGGGGTGGGGTAGCCTATGGCTACACCTTC. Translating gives CASTLWGGVAYGYTF.

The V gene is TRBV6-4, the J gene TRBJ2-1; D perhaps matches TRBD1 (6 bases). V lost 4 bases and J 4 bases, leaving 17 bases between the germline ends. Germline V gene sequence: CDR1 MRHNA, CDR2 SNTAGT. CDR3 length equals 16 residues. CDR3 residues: CASSVSGATPYNEQFF. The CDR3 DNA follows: TGTGCCAGCAGTGTCTCAGGGGCCACCCCTTACAATGAGCAGTTCTTC.

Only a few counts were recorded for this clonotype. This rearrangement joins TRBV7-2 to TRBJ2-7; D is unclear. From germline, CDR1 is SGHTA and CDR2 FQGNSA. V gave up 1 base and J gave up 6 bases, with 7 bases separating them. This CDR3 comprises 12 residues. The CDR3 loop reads CASSLDWSEQYF. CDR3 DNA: TGTGCCAGCAGCTTAGACTGGTCCGAGCAGTACTTC.

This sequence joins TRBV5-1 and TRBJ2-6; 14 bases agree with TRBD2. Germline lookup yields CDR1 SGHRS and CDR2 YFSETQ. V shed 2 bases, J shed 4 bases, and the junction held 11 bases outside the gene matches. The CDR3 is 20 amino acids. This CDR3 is CASSLLPGTSGSSGANVLTF. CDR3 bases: TGCGCCAGCAGCTTACTTCCCGGGACTAGCGGGAGTTCCGGGGCCAACGTCCTGACTTTC.

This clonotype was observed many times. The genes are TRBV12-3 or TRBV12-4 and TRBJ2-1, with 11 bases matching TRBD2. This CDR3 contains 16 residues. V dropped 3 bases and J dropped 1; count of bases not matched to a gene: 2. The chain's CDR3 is CASSLLAGGSYNEQFF. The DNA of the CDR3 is TGTGCCAGCAGTTTGTTAGCGGGAGGGTCCTACAATGAGCAGTTCTTC.

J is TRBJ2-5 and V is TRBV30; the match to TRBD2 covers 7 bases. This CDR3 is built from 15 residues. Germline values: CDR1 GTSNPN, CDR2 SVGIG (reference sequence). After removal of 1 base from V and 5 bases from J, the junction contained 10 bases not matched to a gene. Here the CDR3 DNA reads TGTGCCTGGAGTGCGGGCGGGAGAAGTCGGGAGACCCAGTACTTC. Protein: CAWSAGGRSRETQYF.

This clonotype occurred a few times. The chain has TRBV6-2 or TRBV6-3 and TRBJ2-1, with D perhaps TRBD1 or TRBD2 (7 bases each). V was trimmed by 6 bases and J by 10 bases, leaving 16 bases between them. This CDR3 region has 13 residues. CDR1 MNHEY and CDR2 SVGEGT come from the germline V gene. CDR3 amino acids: CASSQGGTGEQFF. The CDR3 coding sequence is TGTGCCAGCAGCCAGGGGGGGACTGGAGAGCAGTTCTTC.

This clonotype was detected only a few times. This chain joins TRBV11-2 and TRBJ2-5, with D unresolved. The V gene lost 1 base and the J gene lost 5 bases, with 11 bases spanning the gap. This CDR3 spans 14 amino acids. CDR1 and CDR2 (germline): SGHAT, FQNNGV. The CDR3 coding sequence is TGTGCCAGCAGCTTAGTACCACGTTCCGAGACCCAGTACTTC. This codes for CASSLVPRSETQYF.

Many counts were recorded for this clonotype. The CDR3 coding sequence is TGCAGTGCTAGCTCCAGGGCCCTTCCTTCCTACGAGCAGTACTTC. Its translation is CSASSRALPSYEQYF. V is TRBV20-1 and J is TRBJ2-7; maybe TRBD1 (5 bases). CDR1 DFQATT and CDR2 SNEGSKA come from the germline V gene (reference sequence). The CDR3 has 15 amino acids. V was shortened by 3 bases and J by 1 base, with 16 bases between the two germline ends.

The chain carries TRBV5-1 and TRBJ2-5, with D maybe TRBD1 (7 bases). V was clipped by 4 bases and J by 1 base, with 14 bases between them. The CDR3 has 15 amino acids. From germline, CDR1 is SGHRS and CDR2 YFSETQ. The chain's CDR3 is CASSPGGSLQETQYF. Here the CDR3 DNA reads TGCGCCAGCAGCCCAGGGGGGAGCCTCCAAGAGACCCAGTACTTC.

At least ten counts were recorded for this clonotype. The CDR3 DNA follows: TGTGCCAGCAGTGTTCTCAGGGGGGGCGGGGACGAGCAGTACTTC. Amino acid sequence: CASSVLRGGGDEQYF. The chain employs TRBV28 and TRBJ2-7; TRBD1 or TRBD2 may be the D gene (7 bases each). The CDR3 has 15 amino acids. The germline V and J ends were trimmed by 5 bases and 5 bases, with 19 bases remaining between them. Germline loops: CDR1 MDHEN, CDR2 SYDVKM.